This T cell receptor beta chain was recovered during a study of T cell responses to AZD1222 COVID-19 vaccine. The CDR3 is 16 amino acids. Trimming cost V 0 bases and J 4 bases; bases outside gene matches: 6. The germline V gene has CDR1 SGDLS and CDR2 YYNGEE. Overall study findings and caveats: In a largely white British group with more females than males, clonal diversity was possibly underestimated.

About this clone: What it recognizes is unknown.

Measured with immunoSEQ multiplex PCR; TCRdb has only the in-frame clones, and not every one. In the table there are 90,000 to 120,000 clones, around nine tenths of which are singletons. The sequencing here drew on peripheral blood, taken on day 0 of AZD1222 vaccination. The receptor was derived from an adult in good health. The chain combines TRBV9 with TRBJ2-1, with TRBD2 identical over 8 bases. CDR3 amino acids: CASSVDTSGKYNEQFF. The CDR3 DNA follows: TGTGCCAGCAGCGTAGACACTAGCGGAAAATACAATGAGCAGTTCTTC.